Detailed here is one T cell receptor (beta chain). Its antigen remains unknown. The sample originates from a study of breast tumors, draining lymph nodes, adjacent tissues. Study-wide points: Findings are consistent with lymph node origin and intratumoral expansion of most tumor T cells. Compared with basal-like, luminal-like tumors shared significantly more repertoire with nontumor tissue. Compared with lymph nodes, tumors were less diverse; compared with nontumor tissue, more.

Per the germline V gene, CDR1 is MNHNY and CDR2 is SVGAGI (reference sequence). The CDR3 spans 15 residues. V lost 6 bases and J lost 5, with 16 bases in between. Samples came from axillary lymph nodes draining the breast cancer. Via MiXCR, TCRdb re-called the multiplex PCR reads, giving one row per CDR3 protein. The sample consists of about 180,000 distinct CDR3 sequences, about 30% of them appearing once. The sample comprised axillary lymph node tissue. This clonotype was obtained from a female donor with breast cancer. Some clones in this sample may be carry-over from other donors' samples. V usage is TRBV6-6 and J usage is TRBJ1-4; a weak D match, TRBD1 (5 bases). The CDR3 sequence: CASSPPRGKNEKLFF. Written as DNA, the CDR3 is TGTGCCAGCAGCCCCCCCCGGGGCAAAAATGAAAAACTGTTTTTT.